This TCR beta chain comes out of a study of cytomegalovirus exposure and HLA in healthy donors. Overall study findings and caveats: High specificity and sensitivity for cytomegalovirus status were reported for the classifier.

The PCR ran on 60 Vbeta and 13 Jbeta primers. Assay used: immunoSEQ multiplex PCR; TCRdb lists only in-frame clones, some missing. The table records 75,000 to 80,000 clones, just over 70% of them present only once. V shed 1 base and J 4 bases; nucleotides not matched to a gene: 7. CDR3 length: 18 amino acids. Germline CDR1 SGDLS, CDR2 YYNGEE. This clone was counted only a few times. Its antigen is not identified. This TCR was sampled from a man between 60 and 75 years old in good health and CMV-seropositive. Source material: PBMCs. V is TRBV9 and J is TRBJ2-3; 15 nucleotides align to TRBD2. The DNA for the CDR3 is TGTGCCAGCAGCGTATCGCGGGGGACTAGCGGGAGGTCAGATACGCAGTATTTT. The encoded protein is CASSVSRGTSGRSDTQYF.